This entry is about one TCR beta chain. The target antigen is unknown. The entry originates in a study of T cell responses to AZD1222 COVID-19 vaccine. Study results and caveats: Seropositive AZD1222 recipients at baseline numbered only six or seven. Dominant at 160-218 and 743-854, vaccine-associated CD4 TCRs also spanned spike. Samples come after the peak T cell response, not at day 14.

Sequenced by immunoSEQ multiplex PCR; TCRdb stores in-frame clones only, minus some. Among about 140,000 clones listed, around 90% were seen once. This sequence was found in an adult in good health. The material was peripheral blood, obtained on day 0 of AZD1222 vaccination.

Here the CDR3 reads CASSLAGGAGTNSPLHF. Written as DNA, the CDR3 is TGTGCCAGCAGCTTAGCAGGGGGGGCAGGGACCAATTCACCCCTCCACTTT. The rearrangement uses TRBV11-2 and TRBJ1-6; 7 nucleotides match TRBD1. This CDR3 region has 17 residues. J gave up 7 bases and V 1 base, and 10 bases lay outside the gene matches. CDR1 is SGHAT and CDR2 is FQNNGV in the germline V gene. Full variable domain (outside the CDR3, taken from reference TRBV11-2 and TRBJ1-6): EAGVAQSPRYKIIEKRQSVAFWCNPISGHATLYWYQQILGQGPKLLIQFQNNGVVDDSQLPKDRFSAERLKGVDSTLKIQPAKLEDSAVYLCASSLAGGAGTNSPLHFGNGTRLTVT.